This TCR beta chain is from a study of shared clonotypes between healthy human individuals. The naive CD8 population came from CD45RO-negative cells selected for CCR7, without terminally differentiated effector memory CD45RA+ cells. None of the donors, who were healthy HIV-negative adults, had recently had acute infections or vaccinations. The germline CDR1 and CDR2 sequences are LNHDA and SQIVND (reference sequence). The CDR3 spans 12 residues. The V gene end was trimmed by 5 bases and the J gene end by 8 bases; junction bases not matched to a gene: 1. In the original processing: Junction-only immunoSEQ sequences carried no quality scores, so filtering differed. The table came from immunoSEQ multiplex PCR; TCRdb's copy has only in-frame clones and leaves some out. V, J and clone size derive from that table, while D and trimming were established from the DNA sequence. The sample shows some 600,000 clones, approximately 96% of them seen only once.

The rearrangement joins TRBV19 to TRBJ2-1; 9 nucleotides match TRBD2. This sequence was found in a woman aged 30 to 39 in good health. Sequences were obtained from naive CD8+ T cells sorted from blood. The CDR3 sequence: CASSQREDEQFF. The CDR3 DNA follows: TGTGCCAGTAGTCAGCGGGAGGATGAGCAGTTCTTC.